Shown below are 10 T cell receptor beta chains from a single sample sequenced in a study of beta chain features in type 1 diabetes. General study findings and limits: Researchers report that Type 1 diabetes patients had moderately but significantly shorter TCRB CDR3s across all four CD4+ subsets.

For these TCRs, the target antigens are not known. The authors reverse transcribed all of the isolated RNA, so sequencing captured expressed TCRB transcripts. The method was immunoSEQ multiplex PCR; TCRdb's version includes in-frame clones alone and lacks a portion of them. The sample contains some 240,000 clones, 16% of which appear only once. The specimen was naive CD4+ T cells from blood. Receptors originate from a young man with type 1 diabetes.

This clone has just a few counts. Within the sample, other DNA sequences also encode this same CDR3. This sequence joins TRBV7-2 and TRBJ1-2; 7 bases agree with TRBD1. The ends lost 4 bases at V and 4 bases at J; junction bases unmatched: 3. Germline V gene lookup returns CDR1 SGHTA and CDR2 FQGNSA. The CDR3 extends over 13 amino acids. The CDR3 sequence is CASSSDRSYGYTF. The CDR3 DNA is TGTGCCAGCAGCTCGGACAGGAGCTATGGCTACACCTTC. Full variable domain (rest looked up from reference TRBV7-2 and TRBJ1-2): GAGVSQSPSNKVTEKGKDVELRCDPISGHTALYWYRQSLGQGLEFLIYFQGNSAPDKSGLPSDRFSAERTGGSVSTLTIQRTQQEDSAVYLCASSSDRSYGYTFGSGTRLTVV.

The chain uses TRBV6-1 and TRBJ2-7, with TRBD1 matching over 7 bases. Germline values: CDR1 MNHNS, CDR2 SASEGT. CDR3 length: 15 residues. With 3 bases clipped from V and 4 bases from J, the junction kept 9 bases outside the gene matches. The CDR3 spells CASSDFLGQSYEQYF. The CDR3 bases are TGTGCCAGCAGTGATTTTTTGGGACAGAGTTACGAGCAGTACTTC.

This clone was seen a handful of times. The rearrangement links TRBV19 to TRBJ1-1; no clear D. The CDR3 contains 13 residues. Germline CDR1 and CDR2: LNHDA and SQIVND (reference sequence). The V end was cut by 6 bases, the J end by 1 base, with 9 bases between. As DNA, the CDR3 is TGTGCCAGTAGAATACAGCCGAACACTGAAGCTTTCTTT. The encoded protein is CASRIQPNTEAFF.

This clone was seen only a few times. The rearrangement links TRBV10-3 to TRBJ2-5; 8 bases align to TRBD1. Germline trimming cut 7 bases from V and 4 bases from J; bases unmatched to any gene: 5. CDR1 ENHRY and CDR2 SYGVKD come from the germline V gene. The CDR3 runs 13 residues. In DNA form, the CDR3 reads TGTGCCATCAATCAGGGGGCTGGAGAGACCCAGTACTTC. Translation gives CAINQGAGETQYF.

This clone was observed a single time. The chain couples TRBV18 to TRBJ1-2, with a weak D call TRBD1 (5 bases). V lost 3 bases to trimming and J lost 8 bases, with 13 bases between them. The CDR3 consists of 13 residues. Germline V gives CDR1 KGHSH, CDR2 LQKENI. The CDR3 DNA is TGTGCCAGCTCACCGACTCGGGACGGCGGCTACACCTTC. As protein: CASSPTRDGGYTF.

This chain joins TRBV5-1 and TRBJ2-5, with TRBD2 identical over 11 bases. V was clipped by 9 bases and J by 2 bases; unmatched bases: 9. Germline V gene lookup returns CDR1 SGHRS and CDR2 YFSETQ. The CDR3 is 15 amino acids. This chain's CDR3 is CATGLTSGTQETQYF. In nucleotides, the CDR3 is TGCGCCACCGGCCTGACTAGCGGGACTCAAGAGACCCAGTACTTC.

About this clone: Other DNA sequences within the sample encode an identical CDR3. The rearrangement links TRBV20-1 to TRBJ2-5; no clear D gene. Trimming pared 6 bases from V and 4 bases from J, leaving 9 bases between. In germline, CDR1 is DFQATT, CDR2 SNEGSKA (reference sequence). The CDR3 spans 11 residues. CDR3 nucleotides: TGCAGTGCAGGTTTCAGAGAGACCCAGTACTTC. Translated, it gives CSAGFRETQYF.

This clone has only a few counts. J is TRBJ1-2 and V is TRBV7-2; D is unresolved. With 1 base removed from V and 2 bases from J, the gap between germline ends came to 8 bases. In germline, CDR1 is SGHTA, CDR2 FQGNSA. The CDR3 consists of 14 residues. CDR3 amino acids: CASSLVNGNYGYTF. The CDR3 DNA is TGTGCCAGCAGCTTAGTCAACGGGAACTATGGCTACACCTTC. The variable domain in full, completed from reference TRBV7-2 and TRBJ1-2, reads GAGVSQSPSNKVTEKGKDVELRCDPISGHTALYWYRQSLGQGLEFLIYFQGNSAPDKSGLPSDRFSAERTGGSVSTLTIQRTQQEDSAVYLCASSLVNGNYGYTFGSGTRLTVV.

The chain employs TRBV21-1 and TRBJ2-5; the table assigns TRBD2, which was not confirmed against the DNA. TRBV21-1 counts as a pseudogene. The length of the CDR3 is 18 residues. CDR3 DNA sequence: TGTGCCAGCAGCAAACCCACGGCGGGAGTGTCAAGGTGGGAGACCCAGTACTTC. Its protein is CASSKPTAGVSRWETQYF.

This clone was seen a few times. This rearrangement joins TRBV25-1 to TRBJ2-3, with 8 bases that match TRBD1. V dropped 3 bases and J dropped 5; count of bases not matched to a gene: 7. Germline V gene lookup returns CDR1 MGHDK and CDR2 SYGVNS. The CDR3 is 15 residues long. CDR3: CASSDLTGAGDTQYF. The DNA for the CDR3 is TGTGCCAGCAGTGACCTGACAGGGGCGGGAGATACGCAGTATTTT.